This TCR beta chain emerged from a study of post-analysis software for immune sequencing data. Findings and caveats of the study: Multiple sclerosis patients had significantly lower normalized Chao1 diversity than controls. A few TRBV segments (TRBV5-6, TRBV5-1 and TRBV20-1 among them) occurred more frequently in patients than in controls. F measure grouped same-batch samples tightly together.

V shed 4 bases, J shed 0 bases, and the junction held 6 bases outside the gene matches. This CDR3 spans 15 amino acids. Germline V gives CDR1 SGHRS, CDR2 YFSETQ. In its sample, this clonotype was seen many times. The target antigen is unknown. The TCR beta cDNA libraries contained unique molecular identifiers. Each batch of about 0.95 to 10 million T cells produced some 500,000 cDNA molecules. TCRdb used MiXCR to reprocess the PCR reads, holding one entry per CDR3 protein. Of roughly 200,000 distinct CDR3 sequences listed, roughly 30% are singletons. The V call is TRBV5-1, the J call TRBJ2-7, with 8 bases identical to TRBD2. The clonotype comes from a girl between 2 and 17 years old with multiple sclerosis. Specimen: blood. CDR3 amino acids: CASSESGRSSYEQYF. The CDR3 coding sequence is TGCGCCAGCAGCGAGAGCGGGAGAAGCTCCTACGAGCAGTACTTC.